These T cell receptor beta chains were read from a single sample in a study of vaccination effects on CD4 cells after COVID-19. No antigen has been identified for these receptors. Method: immunoSEQ multiplex PCR; TCRdb's copy keeps in-frame clones and lacks some. The sample lists approximately 16,000 clones, 65% to 75% occurring once. This sample comprised CD4+ T cells from PBMCs cultured with HCoV-NL63 spike peptides, obtained after COVID-19 vaccination. The receptor set was obtained from a human donor who received a COVID-19 vaccine. CDR3s include the opening cysteine and the closing phenylalanine or tryptophan. D genes are given only for firm matches. The size field is filled for only some rows; it gives once, few, many or a size class.

size: large; J: TRBJ2-7; D: -; V: TRBV3-1/TRBV3-2; CDR3: CASSHRWAYEQYF; DNA: TGTGCCAGCAGCCATAGATGGGCCTACGAGCAGTACTTC
size: once; J: TRBJ2-1; D: TRBD1; V: TRBV11-2; CDR3: CASSLMFTGGYNEQFF; DNA: TGTGCCAGCAGCTTAATGTTCACAGGGGGGTACAATGAGCAGTTCTTC
size: few; J: TRBJ1-1; D: TRBD1; V: TRBV7-8; CDR3: CASSYGTGGRNTEAFF; DNA: TGTGCCAGCAGCTACGGGACAGGGGGAAGAAACACTGAAGCTTTCTTT
size: -; J: TRBJ2-6; D: TRBD1; V: TRBV3-1/TRBV3-2; CDR3: CASSLGTGGTGANVLTF; DNA: TGTGCCAGCAGCCTCGGGACAGGGGGTACTGGGGCCAACGTCCTGACTTTC
size: -; J: TRBJ2-1; D: TRBD2; V: TRBV6-6; CDR3: CASSYRRGSFYNEQFF; DNA: TGTGCCAGCAGTTACCGTCGCGGGAGCTTCTACAATGAGCAGTTCTTC
size: once; J: TRBJ2-7; D: -; V: TRBV6-7; CDR3: CANRPRTPYSYEQYF; DNA: TGTGCAAACCGGCCCAGGACACCTTACTCCTACGAGCAGTACTTC
size: -; J: TRBJ2-7; D: -; V: TRBV7-9; CDR3: CASSLRAGDEQYF; DNA: TGTGCCAGCAGCTTACGGGCAGGAGACGAGCAGTACTTC
size: -; J: TRBJ1-3; D: -; V: TRBV14; CDR3: CASSQTRGPGNTIYF; DNA: TGTGCCAGCAGCCAGACGCGGGGCCCTGGAAACACCATATATTTT
size: -; J: TRBJ2-1; D: TRBD1; V: TRBV9; CDR3: CASSVEQGYEQFF; DNA: TGTGCCAGCAGCGTAGAACAGGGGTATGAGCAGTTCTTC
size: -; J: TRBJ1-2; D: -; V: TRBV5-6; CDR3: CASSLRGYSYTF; DNA: TGTGCCAGCAGCTTGCGGGGCTATAGCTACACCTTC
size: few; J: TRBJ1-4; D: -; V: TRBV6-5; CDR3: CASAAGVNEKLFF; DNA: TGTGCCAGCGCGGCGGGCGTTAATGAAAAACTGTTTTTT
size: -; J: TRBJ1-6; D: -; V: TRBV28; CDR3: CASSQGGTNSPLHF; DNA: TGTGCCAGCAGTCAAGGGGGAACTAATTCACCCCTCCACTTT
size: -; J: TRBJ2-1; D: -; V: TRBV29-1; CDR3: CSVAVGSTGQFF; DNA: TGCAGCGTTGCGGTTGGGTCGACAGGGCAGTTCTTC
size: -; J: TRBJ2-7; D: TRBD1; V: TRBV5-1; CDR3: CASSLRQGVPYEQYF; DNA: TGCGCCAGCAGCTTGAGACAGGGGGTCCCCTACGAGCAGTACTTC
size: -; J: TRBJ2-3; D: -; V: TRBV6-5; CDR3: CASSTLDTQYF; DNA: TGTGCCAGCAGTACACTGGATACGCAGTATTTT
size: few; J: TRBJ2-1; D: -; V: TRBV4-2; CDR3: CASSQAGVGNEQFF; DNA: TGTGCCAGCAGCCAAGCGGGAGTAGGTAATGAGCAGTTCTTC
size: once; J: TRBJ1-1; D: -; V: TRBV7-2; CDR3: CASRPTENTEAFF; DNA: TGTGCCAGCAGACCGACAGAGAACACTGAAGCTTTCTTT